The T cell receptor (beta chain) described here comes from a study of Ad26.COV2.S vaccination and SARS-CoV-2 variants. Concerning this clone: Its antigen is unknown.

There are 15 residues in the CDR3. With V trimmed by 9 bases and J by 4 bases, 8 bases remained unmatched. Germline values: CDR1 KGHDR, CDR2 SFDVKD. The assay was immunoSEQ multiplex PCR, and TCRdb's table has in-frame clones only and misses some. The sample shows more than 150,000 clones, roughly 89% of them seen only once. Study-wide findings and caveats: Vaccine and placebo groups showed comparable non-spike TCR breadth. Vaccine recipients posted higher spike-specific TCR breadth than their placebo counterparts. Reported post-vaccination CD8+ and CD4+ T cell responses to spike showed substantial breadth. From the TCR breadth and depth analyses, total T cell responses may have been underestimated.

The chain is built from TRBV24-1 and TRBJ1-5; 10 bases fit TRBD1. This receptor was obtained from a human donor who had recovered from COVID-19. The sequenced sample was peripheral blood, obtained after recovery from COVID-19. As DNA, the CDR3 is TGTGCCACCTCGCCGGGACAGGGGTCGAATCAGCCCCAGCATTTT. It translates to CATSPGQGSNQPQHF.